This T cell receptor (beta chain) was obtained from a study of T-cell memory formation after mild COVID-19. Study-level results: Still unconfirmed is whether the second-wave clones peaking on day 37 recognized SARS-CoV-2.

TCRdb fed the 5' RACE reads into MiXCR, producing one record per CDR3 protein. The table has a few hundred thousand distinct CDR3 sequences, around 19% seen once. The CDR3 totals 15 residues. Germline CDR1 MGHDK, CDR2 SYGVNS. Trimming took off 2 bases at V and 3 bases at J, with 13 bases between the two ends. This clonotype was counted only a few times. What it binds is unknown. Sequencing was carried out using PBMCs or a T cell subset sorted from them (not recorded which). The clonotype originates from a man younger than 30 who had mild COVID-19 (a few samples of this study predate the infection). Cell type and time point are not known. The chain combines TRBV25-1 with TRBJ1-1; D is unclear. The chain's CDR3 is CASSEIGRGDTEAFF. Here the CDR3 DNA reads TGTGCCAGCAGTGAAATAGGACGCGGGGACACTGAAGCTTTCTTT.